One TCR beta chain is described in this entry. Its specificity is not known. The data are from a study of cytotoxic CD8 clonotypes in ibrutinib-treated CLL. Study-wide points: Clonality increased at ibrutinib response and stayed stable in sustained remission. At progression, however, it fell back toward baseline. Clonality (at baseline) was higher than in age-matched healthy donors and tracked circulating CD8+ T-cell counts.

Depths of 1 in 200,000 to 1 in 1 million T cells were the sequencing target. Only in-frame clones appear in the TCRdb table, and some are missing; sequencing was by immunoSEQ multiplex PCR. The repertoire holds approximately 23,000 clones, with about 68% as singletons. PBMCs were cryopreserved, and about 1.8 micrograms of genomic DNA from them went into TCR beta libraries. CDR3 length equals 12 residues. Germline values: CDR1 LNHDA, CDR2 SQIVND (reference sequence). Trimming removed 5 bases at V and 5 bases at J, with 9 bases between. Sequenced here: PBMCs, sampled before ibrutinib treatment. The rearrangement joins TRBV19 to TRBJ1-1, with D uncertain. The clonotype comes from a human donor with chronic lymphocytic leukemia. CDR3 bases: TGTGCCAGTAGTCGAACACAAACTGAAGCTTTCTTT. Translating it yields CASSRTQTEAFF.